The source of this T cell receptor beta chain is a study of shared clonotypes between healthy human individuals. Study at large: Donor composition was two women and a few men, aged 18 to 49.

Study-wide results and caveats: Sharing across four donors was seen in 4% to 5% of naive CD4 clonotypes.

CD45RO-negative CD8 cells positively selected for CCR7 made up the naive population, which excluded terminally differentiated effector memory CD45RA+ cells. Adults of Caucasian background living in Nashville, Tennessee made up all donors. The CDR3 runs 18 residues. The J segment lost 3 bases and the V segment lost 1 base, leaving 10 bases of the junction unmatched. Germline CDR1 SGHTA, CDR2 FQGNSA. Comment on this clone: The antigen remains unidentified.

At a deep level, the assay was run. Generated by immunoSEQ multiplex PCR, the TCRdb table keeps only in-frame clones and is missing some. The sample carries around 1.9 million clones, around 95% recorded once. This TCR came from a man younger than 30 in good health. Some clones in this sample may be carry-over from other donors' samples. The chain is built from TRBV7-2 and TRBJ2-1; TRBD2 agrees at 9 bases. Material for sequencing was naive CD8+ T cells from PBMCs. The CDR3 loop is CASSLVRPSGTIYNEQFF. The CDR3 nucleotides read TGTGCCAGCAGCTTAGTTAGGCCTAGCGGGACCATCTACAATGAGCAGTTCTTC.